This is a list of T cell receptor beta chains from one sample in a study of blood T cells in healthy people across ages. TCRdb reprocessed the 5' RACE reads via MiXCR and lists one record per CDR3 protein. Counted here are 790,000 or so distinct CDR3 sequences, approximately 60% occurring once; the ten biggest clones make up roughly 25%. The sample taken for sequencing was blood. The receptors come from a man aged 40-49 years in good health. Each CDR3 is given with its conserved first and last residue. The order of the fields is V gene, J gene, D gene, clone size, CDR3 length, CDR3 DNA, CDR3 protein. The D gene is left open where the match is weak. For some rows the clone size is stated as once, few or many, or as a class when expanded; others skip it.

v_call: TRBV18; j_call: TRBJ2-1; d_call: -; clone_size: -; cdr3_length: 15; cdr3_nt: TGTGCCAGCTCACCCCCGAGACAGAGAGACAATGAGCAGTTCTTC; cdr3_aa: CASSPPRQRDNEQFF
v_call: TRBV7-2; j_call: TRBJ2-5; d_call: TRBD2; clone_size: few; cdr3_length: 16; cdr3_nt: TGTGCCAGCAGCCCAAGCGGGGGGGCGAGAGGAGAGACCCAGTACTTC; cdr3_aa: CASSPSGGARGETQYF
v_call: TRBV5-1; j_call: TRBJ2-7; d_call: -; clone_size: -; cdr3_length: 13; cdr3_nt: TGCGCCAGCAGCCCACAGGTATCCTACGAGCAGTACTTC; cdr3_aa: CASSPQVSYEQYF
v_call: TRBV20-1; j_call: TRBJ2-3; d_call: -; clone_size: few; cdr3_length: 16; cdr3_nt: TGCAGTGCTATGGGGGGGGCTAGCGGATTAACAGATACGCAGTATTTT; cdr3_aa: CSAMGGASGLTDTQYF
v_call: TRBV7-3; j_call: TRBJ2-1; d_call: -; clone_size: few; cdr3_length: 15; cdr3_nt: TGTGCCAGCAGCTTACTAGGGGAAGAAAGCGATGAGCAGTTCTTC; cdr3_aa: CASSLLGEESDEQFF
v_call: TRBV6-7; j_call: TRBJ2-3; d_call: -; clone_size: -; cdr3_length: 13; cdr3_nt: TGTGCCAGCACGGTAGTAGAACCAGATACGCAGTATTTT; cdr3_aa: CASTVVEPDTQYF
v_call: TRBV29-1; j_call: TRBJ1-1; d_call: TRBD1; clone_size: -; cdr3_length: 13; cdr3_nt: TGCAGCGTTGGACAGGGACCGAACACTGAAGCTTTCTTT; cdr3_aa: CSVGQGPNTEAFF
v_call: TRBV7-3; j_call: TRBJ1-2; d_call: -; clone_size: -; cdr3_length: 14; cdr3_nt: TGTGCCAGCAGCTTAAAAAGGGGGGGCTATGGCTACACCTTC; cdr3_aa: CASSLKRGGYGYTF
v_call: TRBV4-2; j_call: TRBJ2-3; d_call: TRBD1; clone_size: few; cdr3_length: 15; cdr3_nt: TGTGCCAGCAGCCAAGAAACGGACAGGGAGGTCACGCAGTATTTT; cdr3_aa: CASSQETDREVTQYF
v_call: TRBV5-6; j_call: TRBJ1-2; d_call: -; clone_size: -; cdr3_length: 14; cdr3_nt: TGTGCCAGCAGCCAACCCTCAGCAGTCTATGGCTACACCTTC; cdr3_aa: CASSQPSAVYGYTF
v_call: TRBV4-3; j_call: TRBJ1-6; d_call: TRBD1; clone_size: -; cdr3_length: 15; cdr3_nt: TGCGCCAGCAGCCAAGATGCACAGGGGAATTCACCCCTCCACTTT; cdr3_aa: CASSQDAQGNSPLHF
v_call: TRBV21-1; j_call: TRBJ1-5; d_call: -; clone_size: -; cdr3_length: 15; cdr3_nt: TGTGCCAGCAGGGGACTCCTATTATACAATCAGCCCCAGCATTTT; cdr3_aa: CASRGLLLYNQPQHF
v_call: TRBV3-1; j_call: TRBJ1-4; d_call: TRBD1; clone_size: -; cdr3_length: 15; cdr3_nt: TGTGCCAGCAGCCCCTCGGACAGGGGTGGTGAAAAACTGTTTTTT; cdr3_aa: CASSPSDRGGEKLFF
v_call: TRBV7-6; j_call: TRBJ2-5; d_call: -; clone_size: few; cdr3_length: 13; cdr3_nt: TGTGCCAGCAGCCAAAGGCCCGGCGAGACCCAGTACTTC; cdr3_aa: CASSQRPGETQYF
v_call: TRBV7-8; j_call: TRBJ2-7; d_call: -; clone_size: -; cdr3_length: 13; cdr3_nt: TGTGCCAGCAGCCCCCGGCTGGCCTACGAGCAGTACTTC; cdr3_aa: CASSPRLAYEQYF
v_call: TRBV5-1; j_call: TRBJ2-1; d_call: TRBD1; clone_size: -; cdr3_length: 14; cdr3_nt: TGCGCCAGCGGAATAGACAGGGGGCTGGATGAGCAGTTCTTC; cdr3_aa: CASGIDRGLDEQFF
v_call: TRBV12-3/TRBV12-4; j_call: TRBJ2-3; d_call: -; clone_size: -; cdr3_length: 14; cdr3_nt: TGTGCCAGCAGCTTCCGCACTTCCCGGGATACGCAGTATTTT; cdr3_aa: CASSFRTSRDTQYF
v_call: TRBV20-1; j_call: TRBJ2-3; d_call: -; clone_size: few; cdr3_length: 14; cdr3_nt: TGCAGTGCTAGAGAATTAACCGGCTCGGATGCGCAGTATTTT; cdr3_aa: CSARELTGSDAQYF
v_call: TRBV24-1; j_call: TRBJ2-1; d_call: TRBD1; clone_size: -; cdr3_length: 20; cdr3_nt: TGTGCCACCAGTGGGGCGAGGTCGGGCCACTCTGGACAGGGAGGCCGTGAGCAGTTCTTC; cdr3_aa: CATSGARSGHSGQGGREQFF
v_call: TRBV5-1; j_call: TRBJ2-3; d_call: -; clone_size: -; cdr3_length: 16; cdr3_nt: TGCGCCAGCAGCCTATCCGGGGCGGGTTTCGCAGATACGCAGTATTTT; cdr3_aa: CASSLSGAGFADTQYF
v_call: TRBV11-2; j_call: TRBJ2-1; d_call: -; clone_size: -; cdr3_length: 16; cdr3_nt: TGTGCCAGCAGCCTAGTGCAGAGGGGCTCCTACAATGAGCAGTTCTTC; cdr3_aa: CASSLVQRGSYNEQFF
v_call: TRBV13; j_call: TRBJ2-5; d_call: TRBD2; clone_size: -; cdr3_length: 15; cdr3_nt: TGTGCCAGCAGCTTATTAGGGCGGGGGGAAGAGACCCAGTACTTC; cdr3_aa: CASSLLGRGEETQYF
v_call: TRBV4-1; j_call: TRBJ2-1; d_call: TRBD2; clone_size: -; cdr3_length: 15; cdr3_nt: TGCGCCAGCGGTCCTGAAGCGGGAGACGGCAATGAGCAGTTCTTC; cdr3_aa: CASGPEAGDGNEQFF